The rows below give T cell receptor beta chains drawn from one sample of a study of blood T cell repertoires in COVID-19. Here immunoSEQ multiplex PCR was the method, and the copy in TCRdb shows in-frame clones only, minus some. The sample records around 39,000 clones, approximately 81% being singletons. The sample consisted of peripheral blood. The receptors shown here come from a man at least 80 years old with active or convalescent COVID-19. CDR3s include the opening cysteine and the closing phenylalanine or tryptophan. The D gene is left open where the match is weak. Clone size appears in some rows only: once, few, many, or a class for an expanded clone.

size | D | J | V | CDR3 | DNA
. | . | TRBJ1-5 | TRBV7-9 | CASSQGKGQSYSNQPQHF | TGTGCCAGCAGCCAAGGGAAGGGGCAGAGTTATAGCAATCAGCCCCAGCATTTT
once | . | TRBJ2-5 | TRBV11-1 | CASSLFVGRQETQYF | TGTGCCAGCAGCCTCTTTGTGGGGCGCCAAGAGACCCAGTACTTC
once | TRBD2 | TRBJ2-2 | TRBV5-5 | CASSQSSGRNTGELFF | TGTGCCAGCAGCCAAAGTAGCGGGAGGAACACCGGGGAGCTGTTTTTT
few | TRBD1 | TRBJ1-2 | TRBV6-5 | CASRLGTAASYGYTF | TGTGCCAGCAGGCTCGGGACAGCAGCGTCCTATGGCTACACCTTC
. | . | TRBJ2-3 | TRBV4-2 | CASSQDRRVTDTQYF | TGTGCCAGCAGCCAAGATCGGAGGGTCACAGATACGCAGTATTTT
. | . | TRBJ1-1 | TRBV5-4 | CASRFQPAQGSTEAFF | TGTGCCAGCAGGTTCCAACCAGCGCAGGGGAGTACTGAAGCTTTCTTT
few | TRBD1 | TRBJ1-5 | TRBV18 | CASSPDDRAQRPQHF | TGTGCCAGCTCACCGGACGACAGGGCCCAGAGGCCCCAGCATTTT
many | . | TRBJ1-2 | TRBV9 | CASSVTENYGYTF | TGTGCCAGCAGCGTAACAGAAAACTATGGCTACACCTTC
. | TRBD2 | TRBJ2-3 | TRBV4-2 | CASTTLAGGNVDTQYF | TGTGCCAGCACCACCCTAGCGGGGGGGAATGTCGATACGCAGTATTTT
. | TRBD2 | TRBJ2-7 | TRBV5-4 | CASSLEGGRTYEQYF | TGTGCCAGCAGCTTGGAGGGCGGGAGGACCTACGAGCAGTACTTC
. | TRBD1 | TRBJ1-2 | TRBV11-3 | CASSPRTGSGGYTF | TGTGCCAGCAGCCCACGGACAGGGTCGGGTGGCTACACCTTC
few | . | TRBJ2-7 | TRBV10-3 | CAISEPLHEQYF | TGTGCCATCAGTGAGCCCCTCCACGAGCAGTACTTC
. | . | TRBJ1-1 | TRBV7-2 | CASSLELMIWGGGTEAFF | TGTGCCAGCAGCTTAGAACTCATGATCTGGGGGGGCGGCACTGAAGCTTTCTTT
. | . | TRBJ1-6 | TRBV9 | CASSVGPLNNSPLHF | TGTGCCAGCAGCGTAGGTCCACTGAATAATTCACCCCTCCACTTT
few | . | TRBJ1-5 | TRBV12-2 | CASRLKWDSNSNQPQHF | TGTGCAAGTCGCTTAAAGTGGGACAGTAATAGCAATCAGCCCCAGCATTTT
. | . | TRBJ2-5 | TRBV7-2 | CASSRAKQETQYF | TGTGCCAGCAGCCGCGCCAAGCAAGAGACCCAGTACTTC
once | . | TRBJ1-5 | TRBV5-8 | CASRRQVRQPQHF | TGTGCCAGCAGACGTCAAGTGAGGCAGCCCCAGCATTTT
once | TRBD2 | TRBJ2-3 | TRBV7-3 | CASGGTSGTSDTQYF | TGTGCCAGCGGAGGGACTAGCGGTACCTCAGATACGCAGTATTTT
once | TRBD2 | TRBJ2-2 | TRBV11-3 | CASSVAGGPSGELFF | TGTGCCAGCAGCGTAGCGGGAGGGCCCTCCGGGGAGCTGTTTTTT